Listed below are T cell receptor beta chains from one sample, sequenced in a study of control samples from healthy donors and cancer patients. Here immunoSEQ multiplex PCR was the method, and the copy in TCRdb shows in-frame clones only, minus some. The table records tens of thousands of clones, about 90% of them present only once. Sequenced sample: PBMCs. The receptor set was obtained from a woman in her sixties with head and neck cancer. Both conserved end residues are part of each CDR3. The D gene is left open where the match is weak. Not all rows give a size; the values are once, few, many and, for expanded clones, a class.

TRBV6-5,TRBD1,TRBJ1-5,-,TGTGCCAGCAGTTACTCTGTGACAGGGGGACAGCCCCAGCATTTT,CASSYSVTGGQPQHF
TRBV28,TRBD1,TRBJ1-2,-,TGTGCCAGCAGTTTCCCAGACAGGGGTGGTGGCTACACCTTC,CASSFPDRGGGYTF
TRBV10-1,-,TRBJ2-2,-,TGCGCCAGCAGTGGGGACGGTCGGAGAAACACCGGGGAGCTGTTTTTT,CASSGDGRRNTGELFF
TRBV5-4,-,TRBJ1-4,few,TGTGCCAGCAGCTTGGAGTCGGCAGTTTGGACCGACATCGATGACAAACTGTTTTTT,CASSLESAVWTDIDDKLFF
TRBV24-1,-,TRBJ1-1,-,TGTGCCACCAGTGATTTGGGATTCAGGGCTTTCTTT,CATSDLGFRAFF
TRBV5-5,-,TRBJ1-2,-,TGTGCCAGCAGCCCCGACACCTATGGCTACACCTTC,CASSPDTYGYTF
TRBV3-1/TRBV3-2,-,TRBJ1-6,-,TGTGCCAGCAGCCCCCAGGGGCAGGGGTATAATTCACCCCTCCACTTT,CASSPQGQGYNSPLHF
TRBV6-1,-,TRBJ2-7,few,TGTGCCAGCAGTGAGAGCTCCTACGAGCAGTACTTC,CASSESSYEQYF
TRBV12-3/TRBV12-4,-,TRBJ1-1,-,TGTGCCAGCAGTTGGAGTAGCACTGAAGCTTTCTTT,CASSWSSTEAFF
TRBV28,-,TRBJ1-6,-,TGTGCCAGCAGTTTCTTAGTAAGGTCGGGTAGACCCCTCCACTTT,CASSFLVRSGRPLHF
TRBV21-1,-,TRBJ1-2,-,TGTGCCAGCAGCAACCGCAGGGGAATCTATGGCTACACCTTC,CASSNRRGIYGYTF
TRBV10-3,TRBD2,TRBJ2-7,-,TGTGCCATTACTAGCGAGGATAACTACGAGCAGTACTTC,CAITSEDNYEQYF
TRBV19,-,TRBJ2-7,-,TGTGCCAGTAGTTATCCGGGACGGATCGAGCAGTACTTC,CASSYPGRIEQYF
TRBV6-5,-,TRBJ2-1,once,TGTGCCAGCAGTAACAGGGACGAGCAGTTCTTC,CASSNRDEQFF
TRBV19,TRBD1,TRBJ2-7,-,TGTGCCAGTAGCTCCGGGACAGCTTCTACCGACGAGCAGTACTTC,CASSSGTASTDEQYF
TRBV5-1,-,TRBJ2-3,-,TGCGCCAGCAGCTTGGCCAGGGCCGGAGATACGCAGTATTTT,CASSLARAGDTQYF
TRBV7-8,-,TRBJ2-5,-,TGTGCCAGCAGCTTTGTGGGTTTTGGGGAGACCCAGTACTTC,CASSFVGFGETQYF
TRBV2,-,TRBJ1-1,few,TGTGCCAGCAGTGAAGACAGGACAGCAAACACTGAAGCTTTCTTT,CASSEDRTANTEAFF
TRBV25-1,-,TRBJ2-2,-,TGTGCCAGTGGACAGACCGGGGAGCTGTTTTTT,CASGQTGELFF
TRBV18,TRBD2,TRBJ2-1,-,TGTGCCAGCTCACCACTGACTAGCGGGAGCGCCTACAATGAGCAGTTCTTC,CASSPLTSGSAYNEQFF
TRBV28,-,TRBJ2-5,-,TGTGCCAGCAGTTCCCAGGGTGGCGAGGAGACCCAGTACTTC,CASSSQGGEETQYF
TRBV6-4,TRBD2,TRBJ2-1,-,TGTGCCAGCAGTGACGCCGGGAGGGCCCGCAATGAGCAGTTCTTC,CASSDAGRARNEQFF
TRBV11-2,-,TRBJ2-6,-,TGTGCCAGCAGCTTAGATGGGAACTCTGGGGCCAACGTCCTGACTTTC,CASSLDGNSGANVLTF
TRBV12-3/TRBV12-4,-,TRBJ2-7,-,TGTGCCAGCAGTTTCGGGGTTTCCTACGAGCAGTACTTC,CASSFGVSYEQYF
TRBV11-3,-,TRBJ2-2,-,TGTGCCAGCAGCTTAGATTACTCGGTCGGGGAGCTGTTTTTT,CASSLDYSVGELFF
TRBV2,-,TRBJ1-2,-,TGTGCCAGCAGTGTGTCCAGGGACGCCTATGGCTACACCTTC,CASSVSRDAYGYTF
TRBV19,-,TRBJ1-2,-,TGTGCCAGTAGCCGCCGGGAAGGGGCGCAGGACTATGGCTACACCTTC,CASSRREGAQDYGYTF
TRBV5-1,TRBD2,TRBJ2-1,-,TGCGCCAGCAGCCCACTAGCGGGAGGACACAATGAGCAGTTCTTC,CASSPLAGGHNEQFF
TRBV7-3,TRBD1,TRBJ2-5,-,TGTGCCAGCAGCTTAGCCTCAGGACAGGGGGCAGGAGAGACCCAGTACTTC,CASSLASGQGAGETQYF
TRBV19,-,TRBJ1-1,-,TGTGCCAGTAGTATAGATTGGGGAAACACTGAAGCTTTCTTT,CASSIDWGNTEAFF